The entry below gives a single T cell receptor (beta chain) sequence along with its context. Clones were read by immunoSEQ multiplex PCR, and TCRdb kept only the in-frame ones, dropping some. The sample yields fewer than 80,000 clones, about nine tenths seen once. This sample is drawn from a study of OX40 agonist ivuxolimab in advanced cancers. Study background: Administration of intravenous ivuxolimab to patients occurred every 2 weeks at 0.01 to 10 mg/kg.

At cycle 4 day 1, cycle 7 day 1, and baseline, blood was sampled. Between the trimmed V and J ends, which lost 3 bases and 0 bases, there was a span of 12 bases. The CDR3 sequence is 16 residues long. CDR1 and CDR2 from the germline V gene are KGHSH and LQKENI. This receptor was taken from an adult with an advanced solid tumor such as melanoma, head and neck, liver or kidney cancer. The sequences come from CD4+ or CD8+ T cells sorted from blood, collected in a trial of the OX40 agonist ivuxolimab. This chain connects TRBV18 to TRBJ2-1; tentative D call: TRBD2 (5 bases). The CDR3 loop reads CASSPSGVSSYNEQFF. DNA for the CDR3: TGTGCCAGCTCACCGTCCGGGGTGAGCTCCTACAATGAGCAGTTCTTC.